These T cell receptor beta chains were read from a single sample in a study of cytomegalovirus exposure and HLA in healthy donors. Clones were sequenced by immunoSEQ multiplex PCR, and TCRdb holds only the in-frame ones, with some missing. The table records over 90,000 clones, around 60% of them present only once. The sample taken for sequencing was PBMCs. The source is a woman between 50 and 59 years old in good health and CMV-seronegative. Both conserved end residues are part of each CDR3. Fields, in order: J gene, clone size, V gene, CDR3 protein. Size tells how often a clone was seen (once, few, many) or the class of an expanded clone, and some rows leave it out.

>TRBJ1-1|few|TRBV10-2
CASSEGGFQLSTEAFF
>TRBJ2-3|-|TRBV9
CASSSKRVAGGSTDTQYF
>TRBJ2-3|-|TRBV2
CASSEIGVSTDTQYF
>TRBJ2-7|few|TRBV7-8
CASSLLSGTGRKDEQYF
>TRBJ2-3|few|TRBV6-6
CASHPATSTDTQYF
>TRBJ1-2|-|TRBV28
CASSLGENYGYTF
>TRBJ2-5|-|TRBV19
CASSIARTEGQETQYF
>TRBJ2-7|-|TRBV2
CASSEGIVGTISEQYF
>TRBJ2-4|few|TRBV6-4
CASRERIPGCFGKNIQYF
>TRBJ2-3|-|TRBV7-2
CASSSPPGGVGDTQYF
>TRBJ1-1|-|TRBV7-2
CASSFRHPILMNTEAFF
>TRBJ2-2|-|TRBV7-7
CASSPRGSGELFF
>TRBJ1-4|few|TRBV5-1
CASSITGGLTEALFF
>TRBJ2-7|-|TRBV11-3
CASSLGPSSAEQYF
>TRBJ2-1|-|TRBV5-4
CASSSGRTSTNEQFF
>TRBJ1-2|-|TRBV13
CASSLGQNYGYTF
>TRBJ2-5|few|TRBV7-2
CASRPSGGETQYF
>TRBJ2-7|-|TRBV29-1
CSVLSYEQYF
>TRBJ1-1|-|TRBV28
CASSRSGGYEAFF
>TRBJ1-2|-|TRBV7-9
CASSFGTGSDGYTF
>TRBJ1-5|-|TRBV15
CATSRDPQPQGTPQHF
>TRBJ2-2|few|TRBV6-5
CASSYGLAGNTGELFF
>TRBJ1-4|few|TRBV19
CASTPGGDEKLFF
>TRBJ2-2|-|TRBV4-1
CASSQVVRTRYTVTGELFF
>TRBJ2-7|few|TRBV10-3
CAIRPAASGGYEQYF
>TRBJ2-2|-|TRBV14
CASSQVTGNTGELFF
>TRBJ2-1|few|TRBV5-4
CASSRAMTSPKRNEQFF
>TRBJ1-4|few|TRBV30
CAWRQPGEKLFF
>TRBJ2-7|-|TRBV5-8
CASSLPGVVYEQYF
>TRBJ2-5|few|TRBV7-8
CASSRGGGRETQYF
>TRBJ1-5|-|TRBV19
CACSGTGGNQPQHF
>TRBJ2-3|-|TRBV4-2
CASSQDLSGTQYF
>TRBJ2-7|-|TRBV19
CASTPTPGAYEQYF
>TRBJ1-4|-|TRBV18
CASSPKQGVGEKLFF
>TRBJ1-5|few|TRBV28
CASSHTGSSNQPQHF
>TRBJ2-5|-|TRBV7-6
CASSLGPQWETQYF
>TRBJ1-3|-|TRBV27
CASSRTGGPGNTIYF
>TRBJ1-5|-|TRBV28
CASSLLVNNQPQHF
>TRBJ2-7|few|TRBV19
CASSTGGAGYEQYF
>TRBJ1-2|-|TRBV19
CASSIGQRKNYGYTF
>TRBJ1-1|-|TRBV19
CASSVGQGARRGTEAFF
>TRBJ1-2|-|TRBV18
CASSPASRGRGGYTF
>TRBJ2-7|-|TRBV4-1
CASSQVPSGTYEQYF
>TRBJ1-1|few|TRBV5-1
CASSSTGGTNTEAFF
>TRBJ2-2|-|TRBV4-2
CASSQGGSPAGELFF
>TRBJ2-1|few|TRBV11-3
CASNYGGRGNEQFF
>TRBJ1-2|-|TRBV6-1
CASSDPAAYGYTF
>TRBJ2-1|-|TRBV13
CASSFPSGRRNEQFF
>TRBJ2-3|once|TRBV10-2
CASSVTGEYTDTQYF
>TRBJ2-1|-|TRBV5-1
CASSLGRLAANEQFF